This T cell receptor beta chain was identified in a study of CD8+ T cells in alopecia areata. Overall study: Affected scalp percentage set treated patients' severity scores. Study findings and constraints: Although TCR sharing was seen in mice, sharing across patients was less clear, possibly for HLA-related reasons. Administration of tofacitinib significantly diminished scalp clonality and expanded CD8+ clones within the top 100.

The treatment: oral pan-JAK inhibitor, 5-10 mg twice daily. Patients with alopecia areata provided lesional scalp punch biopsies as well as peripheral blood. RNA extraction and reverse transcription yielded cDNA as sequencing template. Some clones are missing from TCRdb's copy, which holds only in-frame ones; the method was immunoSEQ multiplex PCR. The repertoire holds around 200,000 clones, with roughly 50% as singletons. The ends were cut back, 7 bases at V and 2 bases at J, with 9 bases in the middle. Germline CDR1 is SQVTM and CDR2 is ANQGSEA. This CDR3 is 11 amino acids long. With respect to this clone: Its cognate antigen is unknown.

Here the sequenced sample was CD8+ T cells sorted from blood, taken at week 24, from a patient treated with tofacitinib. The chain combines TRBV29-1 with TRBJ2-7; D gene unclear. The receptor's source is a human donor with alopecia areata. As DNA, the CDR3 is TGCAGCGCCTCTGGCCCCTACGAGCAGTACTTC. Its protein product is CSASGPYEQYF.